The 15 T cell receptor beta chains reported below all come from one sample, sequenced in a study of a mutant IDH1 vaccine in newly diagnosed glioma. Antigens of these TCRs are unknown. Time point specified: week 5, during vaccination. Alongside topical imiquimod, each dose of vaccine comprised 300 ug of mutant IDH1 20-mer peptide. Clones were read by immunoSEQ multiplex PCR, and TCRdb kept only the in-frame ones, dropping some. This sample has nearly 30,000 clones, with around 90% found just once. Here the sequenced sample was peripheral blood mononuclear cells (PBMCs), taken from a glioma patient whose treatment included an IDH1 peptide vaccine. The receptors were sampled from a woman between 40 and 55 years old with glioma. Some clones in this sample may be carry-over from other donors' samples.

This chain uses TRBV9 with TRBJ2-2, with a weak D call TRBD2 (6 bases). The V gene's germline CDR1 is SGDLS and CDR2 YYNGEE. Trimming pared 3 bases from V and 4 bases from J, leaving 16 bases between. The CDR3 covers 16 residues. The CDR3: CASSASGTAVTGELFF. The CDR3 DNA reads TGTGCCAGCAGCGCCTCGGGGACTGCCGTCACCGGGGAGCTGTTTTTT.

The chain couples TRBV11-2 to TRBJ2-5; D unclear. V lost 5 bases and J 5 bases, leaving 15 bases between the germline ends. Per germline, CDR1 SGHAT and CDR2 FQNNGV. The CDR3 runs to 14 residues. CDR3 residues: CASSAPWAEETQYF. Here the CDR3 DNA reads TGTGCCAGCAGCGCCCCGTGGGCGGAGGAGACCCAGTACTTC.

This chain joins TRBV16 and TRBJ2-2, with a possible D match to TRBD1 (5 bases). The V end was cut by 2 bases, the J end by 7 bases, with 11 bases between. Germline assignment: CDR1 KGHSY and CDR2 FQNENV. This CDR3 has 14 amino acids. CDR3 loop: CASSQVQGDGELFF. The CDR3 DNA sequence: TGTGCCAGCAGCCAAGTCCAGGGCGACGGGGAGCTGTTTTTT.

The chain couples TRBV5-6 to TRBJ2-3; maybe TRBD2 (6 bases). V lost 0 bases and J lost 5, with 10 bases in between. Per germline, CDR1 SGHDT and CDR2 YYEEEE. CDR3 length: 14 residues. This chain's CDR3 is CASSLGGVGDTQYF. The CDR3 region has the DNA TGTGCCAGCAGCTTGGGCGGGGTCGGAGATACGCAGTATTTT.

The chain recombines TRBV15 with TRBJ1-4; unclear D gene. V lost 2 bases, J lost 0 bases, and 13 bases lay in between. The CDR3 has 17 residues. In germline, CDR1 is LNHNV, CDR2 YYDKDF (reference sequence). The CDR3 reads CATSRRGALATNEKLFF. The CDR3 DNA is TGTGCCACCAGCAGAAGAGGAGCCCTTGCAACTAATGAAAAACTGTTTTTT.

The chain recombines TRBV7-9 with TRBJ1-5, with D possibly TRBD1 on 6 matching bases. The CDR3 contains 16 residues. V gave up 1 base and J gave up 3 bases, with 13 bases separating them. Germline-derived CDR1 and CDR2 are SEHNR and FQNEAQ (reference sequence). The CDR3 here is CASSLGVGQNNQPQHF. In DNA, the CDR3 is TGTGCCAGCAGCTTAGGGGTAGGACAGAACAATCAGCCCCAGCATTTT.

The gene calls are TRBV27 and TRBJ2-1; 10 positions agree with TRBD2. Germline V lookup: CDR1 MNHEY, CDR2 SMNVEV (reference sequence). The CDR3 extends over 15 amino acids. V shed 5 bases and J 13 bases; nucleotides not matched to a gene: 14. CDR3 nucleotides: TGTGCCAGCAGTCGCCAAAGCGGGGGGGCCTACGAACAGTTCTTC. This sequence encodes CASSRQSGGAYEQFF.

The rearrangement joins TRBV15 to TRBJ2-1, with D uncertain. This CDR3 is 14 amino acids long. V lost 0 bases and J 2 bases, leaving 5 bases between the germline ends. Germline CDR1 reads LNHNV; CDR2 reads YYDKDF (reference sequence). In DNA, the CDR3 is TGTGCCACCAGCAGAGAGGAGCCCTACAATGAGCAGTTCTTC. It yields the protein CATSREEPYNEQFF.

The chain joins TRBV5-6 to TRBJ2-7; 10 bases agree with TRBD1. CDR3 length: 13 amino acids. V gave up 4 bases and J gave up 9 bases; unmatched junction bases: 7. Germline V gene data show CDR1 as SGHDT and CDR2 as YYEEEE. The CDR3 nucleotides read TGTGCCAGCAGCATTGGGACAGGGGCAGGGCAGTACTTC. The encoded protein is CASSIGTGAGQYF.

The V call is TRBV29-1, the J call TRBJ1-1, with no clear D. Trimming stripped 1 base from V and 1 base from J, with 16 bases between. The germline V gene has CDR1 SQVTM and CDR2 ANQGSEA. The CDR3 covers 16 residues. CDR3 residues: CSVEGPDPRTNTEAFF. CDR3 nucleotide sequence: TGCAGCGTTGAAGGACCCGACCCAAGGACGAACACTGAAGCTTTCTTT.

This chain uses TRBV4-3 with TRBJ2-3; weak D call: TRBD2 (6 bases). The CDR3 has 16 amino acids. Per germline, CDR1 LGHNA and CDR2 YSLEER. With 0 bases removed from V and 2 bases from J, the gap between germline ends came to 12 bases. This CDR3 is CASSQEKWDSTDTQYF. The CDR3 DNA is TGCGCCAGCAGCCAAGAAAAGTGGGACTCCACAGATACGCAGTATTTT.

J is TRBJ1-1 and V is TRBV14; D perhaps matches TRBD1 (5 bases). Trimming took 4 bases from V and 0 from J, leaving 15 bases between them. Germline assignment: CDR1 SGHDN and CDR2 FVKESK. The CDR3 consists of 16 residues. The CDR3 region is CASSPPRDSLNTEAFF. CDR3 nucleotide sequence: TGTGCCAGCAGCCCCCCCCGAGACAGCTTGAACACTGAAGCTTTCTTT.

The V and J genes are TRBV5-4 and TRBJ2-3; no clear D. Germline V gene sequence: CDR1 SGHNT, CDR2 YYREEE (reference sequence). The CDR3 covers 14 residues. V dropped 0 bases and J dropped 2 bases, with 7 bases sitting between them. As DNA, the CDR3 is TGTGCCAGCAGCTTGGCTGAGTCCACAGATACGCAGTATTTT. This codes for CASSLAESTDTQYF.

The V gene is TRBV7-8, the J gene TRBJ1-1; 8 positions match TRBD1. With 3 bases clipped from V and 7 bases from J, the junction kept 1 base outside the gene matches. This CDR3 comprises 12 residues. From germline, CDR1 is SGHVS and CDR2 FQNEAQ. Written as DNA, the CDR3 is TGTGCCAGCAGCTTCGGACAGGGTGAAGCTTTCTTT. Protein product: CASSFGQGEAFF.

V and J are TRBV7-2 and TRBJ1-5; D is uncertain. Trimming shortened V by 4 bases and J by 0 bases, and 4 bases separated the two germline ends. The CDR3 is made up of 13 amino acids. Germline-derived CDR1 and CDR2 are SGHTA and FQGNSA. In DNA, the CDR3 is TGTGCCAGCAGCTCGGGTAGCAATCAGCCCCAGCATTTT. Amino acids: CASSSGSNQPQHF. Full variable domain (outside the CDR3, taken from reference TRBV7-2 and TRBJ1-5): GAGVSQSPSNKVTEKGKDVELRCDPISGHTALYWYRQSLGQGLEFLIYFQGNSAPDKSGLPSDRFSAERTGGSVSTLTIQRTQQEDSAVYLCASSSGSNQPQHFGDGTRLSIL.